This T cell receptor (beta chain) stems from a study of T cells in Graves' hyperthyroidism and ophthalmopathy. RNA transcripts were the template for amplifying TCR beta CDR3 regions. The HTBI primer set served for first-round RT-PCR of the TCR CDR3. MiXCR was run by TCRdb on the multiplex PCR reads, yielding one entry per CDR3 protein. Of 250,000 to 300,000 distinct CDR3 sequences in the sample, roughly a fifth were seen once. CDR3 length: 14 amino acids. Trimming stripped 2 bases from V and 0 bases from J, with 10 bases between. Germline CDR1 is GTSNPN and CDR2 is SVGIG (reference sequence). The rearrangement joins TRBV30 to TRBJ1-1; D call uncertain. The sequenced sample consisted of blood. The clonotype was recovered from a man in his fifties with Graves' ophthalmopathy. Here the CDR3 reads CAWSLGGVNTEAFF. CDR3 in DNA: TGTGCCTGGAGTTTGGGAGGAGTGAACACTGAAGCTTTCTTT.